These 3 T cell receptor beta chains came from one sample sequenced in a study of technical replicates of blood from several donors. Assay used: immunoSEQ multiplex PCR; TCRdb lists only in-frame clones, some missing. The table includes fewer than 80,000 clones, 85% to 90% detected once. Sequencing input: PBMCs. Receptors originate from a human donor in good health. Some clones in this sample may be carry-over from other donors' samples.

CDR3 sequence (DNA): TGTGCCAGCAGCGGACAGGGTTCCGAGCAGTACTTC. The encoded protein is CASSGQGSEQYF. The chain employs TRBV7-9 and TRBJ2-7, with 8 bases identical to TRBD1. Germline lookup yields CDR1 SEHNR and CDR2 FQNEAQ (reference sequence). V dropped 5 bases and J dropped 6; count of bases not matched to a gene: 3. There are 12 residues in the CDR3.

The V and J genes are TRBV11-2 and TRBJ2-5; maybe TRBD2 (7 bases). The CDR3 covers 17 residues. From germline, CDR1 is SGHAT and CDR2 FQNNGV. Deletions cut 1 base from V and 4 bases from J, with 19 bases between. Here the CDR3 reads CASSLGGGDGRIETQYF. CDR3 nucleotide sequence: TGTGCCAGCAGCTTAGGAGGGGGGGACGGCCGGATAGAGACCCAGTACTTC.

The V call is TRBV5-8, the J call TRBJ2-5, with 9 bases fitting TRBD2. The CDR3 covers 16 residues. CDR1 is SGHTS and CDR2 is YDEGEE in the germline V gene. With V trimmed by 4 bases and J by 5 bases, 12 bases remained unmatched. Here the CDR3 reads CASSHGLALKVETQYF. The CDR3 nucleotides are TGTGCCAGCAGCCACGGACTAGCGTTAAAGGTGGAGACCCAGTACTTC.